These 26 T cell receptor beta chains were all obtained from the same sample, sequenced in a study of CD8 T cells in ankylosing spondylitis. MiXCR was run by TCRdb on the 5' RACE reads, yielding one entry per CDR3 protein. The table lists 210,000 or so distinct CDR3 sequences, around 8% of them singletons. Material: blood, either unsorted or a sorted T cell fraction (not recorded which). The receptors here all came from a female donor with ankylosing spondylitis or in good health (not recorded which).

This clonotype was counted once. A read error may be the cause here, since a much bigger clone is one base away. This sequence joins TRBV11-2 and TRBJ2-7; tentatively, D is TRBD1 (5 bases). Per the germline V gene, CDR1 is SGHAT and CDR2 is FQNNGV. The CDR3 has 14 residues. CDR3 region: CANSPPGRVYEQYF. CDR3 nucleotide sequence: TGTGCCAACAGCCCCCCCGGCAGGGTATACGAGCAGTACTTC.

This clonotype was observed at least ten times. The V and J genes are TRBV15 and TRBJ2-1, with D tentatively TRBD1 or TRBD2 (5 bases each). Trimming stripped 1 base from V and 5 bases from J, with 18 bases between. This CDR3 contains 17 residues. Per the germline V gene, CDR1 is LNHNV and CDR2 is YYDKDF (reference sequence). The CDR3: CATSRVVGPNENNEQFF. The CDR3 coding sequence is TGTGCCACCAGCAGAGTCGTGGGACCCAACGAGAACAATGAGCAGTTCTTC.

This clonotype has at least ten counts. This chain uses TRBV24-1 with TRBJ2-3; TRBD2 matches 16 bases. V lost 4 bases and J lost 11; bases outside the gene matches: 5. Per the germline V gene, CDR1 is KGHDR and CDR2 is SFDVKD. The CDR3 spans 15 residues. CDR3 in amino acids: CATSDGTSGRALQYF. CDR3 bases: TGTGCCACCAGTGACGGGACTAGCGGGAGGGCCTTGCAGTATTTT.

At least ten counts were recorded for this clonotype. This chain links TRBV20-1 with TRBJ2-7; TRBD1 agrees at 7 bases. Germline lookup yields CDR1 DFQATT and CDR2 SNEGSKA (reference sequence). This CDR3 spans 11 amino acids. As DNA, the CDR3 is TGCAGCCCAGGGGGTCGAGGCGAGCAGTACTTC. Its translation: CSPGGRGEQYF.

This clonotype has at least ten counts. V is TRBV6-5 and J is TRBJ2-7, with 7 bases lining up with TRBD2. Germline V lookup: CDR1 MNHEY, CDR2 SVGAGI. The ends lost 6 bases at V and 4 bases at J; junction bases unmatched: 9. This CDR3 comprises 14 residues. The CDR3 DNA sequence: TGTGCCAGCAGGGGGGGGGAGGGGCCTTACGAGCAGTACTTC. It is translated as CASRGGEGPYEQYF.

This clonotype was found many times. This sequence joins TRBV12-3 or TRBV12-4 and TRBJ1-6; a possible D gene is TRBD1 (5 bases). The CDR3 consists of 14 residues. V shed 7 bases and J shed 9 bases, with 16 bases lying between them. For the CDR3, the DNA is TGTGCCAGCACCAAACCGGACACAGGTTCACCCCTCCACTTT. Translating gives CASTKPDTGSPLHF.

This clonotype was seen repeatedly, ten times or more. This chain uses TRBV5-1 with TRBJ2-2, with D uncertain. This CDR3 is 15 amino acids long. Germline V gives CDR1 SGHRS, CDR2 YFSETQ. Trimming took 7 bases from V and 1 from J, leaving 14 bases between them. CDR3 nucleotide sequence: TGCGCCAGCGGAACCTTTCAGGAGAACACCGGGGAGCTGTTTTTT. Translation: CASGTFQENTGELFF.

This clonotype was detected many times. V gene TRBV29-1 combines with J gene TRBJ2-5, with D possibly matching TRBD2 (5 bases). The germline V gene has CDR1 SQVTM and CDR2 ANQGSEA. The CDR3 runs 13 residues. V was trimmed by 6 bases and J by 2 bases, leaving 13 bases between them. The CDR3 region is CSVLPSSQETQYF. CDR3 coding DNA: TGCAGCGTGCTGCCTAGCAGTCAAGAGACCCAGTACTTC. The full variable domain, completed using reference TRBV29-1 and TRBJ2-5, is SAVISQKPSRDICQRGTSLTIQCQVDSQVTMMFWYRQQPGQSLTLIATANQGSEATYESGFVIDKFPISRPNLTFSTLTVSNMSPEDSSIYLCSVLPSSQETQYFGPGTRLLVL.

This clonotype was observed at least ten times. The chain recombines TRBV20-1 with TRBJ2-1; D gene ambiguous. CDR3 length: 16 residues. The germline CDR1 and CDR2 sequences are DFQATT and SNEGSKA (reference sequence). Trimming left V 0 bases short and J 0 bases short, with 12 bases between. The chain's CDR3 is CSARDLGQISYNEQFF. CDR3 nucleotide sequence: TGCAGTGCTAGAGACCTCGGGCAGATCTCCTACAATGAGCAGTTCTTC.

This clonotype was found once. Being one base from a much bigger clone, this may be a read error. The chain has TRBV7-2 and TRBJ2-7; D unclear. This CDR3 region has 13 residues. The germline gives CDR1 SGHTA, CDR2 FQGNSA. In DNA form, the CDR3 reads TGTGTCAGCAGCCCATACGGGTTGGATGGGCAGTACTTC. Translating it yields CVSSPYGLDGQYF.

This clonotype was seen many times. The CDR3 sequence: CSVGLAGGGATYNEQFF. CDR3 in DNA: TGCAGCGTTGGGCTAGCGGGAGGGGGGGCTACCTACAATGAGCAGTTCTTC. The chain is built from TRBV29-1 and TRBJ2-1, with 12 bases lining up with TRBD2. Losses at the gene ends were 4 bases for V and 2 bases for J; bases not matched to a gene: 9. The CDR3 spans 17 residues. Germline CDR1 SQVTM, CDR2 ANQGSEA.

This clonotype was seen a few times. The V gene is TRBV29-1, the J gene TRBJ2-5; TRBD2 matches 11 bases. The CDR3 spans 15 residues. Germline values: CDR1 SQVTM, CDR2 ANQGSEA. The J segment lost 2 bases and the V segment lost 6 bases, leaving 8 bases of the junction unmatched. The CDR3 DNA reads TGCAGCGTAGCCAGACTAGCGGGAACACAAGAGACCCAGTACTTC. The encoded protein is CSVARLAGTQETQYF.

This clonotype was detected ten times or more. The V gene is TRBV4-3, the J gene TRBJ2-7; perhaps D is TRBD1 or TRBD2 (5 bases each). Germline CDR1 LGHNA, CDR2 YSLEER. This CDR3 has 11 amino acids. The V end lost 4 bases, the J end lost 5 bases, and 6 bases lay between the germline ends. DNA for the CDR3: TGCGCCAGCAGCCGGGACGACGAGCAGTACTTC. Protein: CASSRDDEQYF.

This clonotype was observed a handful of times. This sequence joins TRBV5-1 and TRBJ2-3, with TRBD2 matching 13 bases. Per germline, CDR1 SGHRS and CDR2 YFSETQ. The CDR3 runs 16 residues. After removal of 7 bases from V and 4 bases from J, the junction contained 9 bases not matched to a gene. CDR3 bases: TGCGCCAGCTGGACTAGCGGGAGAAGGTCCCCAGATACGCAGTATTTT. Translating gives CASWTSGRRSPDTQYF.

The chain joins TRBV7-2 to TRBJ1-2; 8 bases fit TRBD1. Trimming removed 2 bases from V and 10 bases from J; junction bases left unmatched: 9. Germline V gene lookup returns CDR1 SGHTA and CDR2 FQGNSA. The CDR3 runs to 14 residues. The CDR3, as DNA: TGTGCCAGCAGCTTATCCTACGGACAGGGCGACTACACCTTC. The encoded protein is CASSLSYGQGDYTF.

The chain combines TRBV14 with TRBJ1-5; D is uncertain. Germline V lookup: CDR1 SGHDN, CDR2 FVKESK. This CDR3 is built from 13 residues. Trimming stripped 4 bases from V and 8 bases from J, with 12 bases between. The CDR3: CASSRGLSEPQHF. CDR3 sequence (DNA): TGTGCCAGCAGCCGCGGGTTAAGTGAGCCCCAGCATTTT.

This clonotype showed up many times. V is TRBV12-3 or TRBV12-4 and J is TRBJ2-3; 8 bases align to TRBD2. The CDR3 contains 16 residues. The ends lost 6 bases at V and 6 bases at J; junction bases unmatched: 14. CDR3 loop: CASSRGTGTREDTQYF. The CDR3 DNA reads TGTGCCAGCAGCCGAGGAACCGGGACTAGGGAGGATACGCAGTATTTT.

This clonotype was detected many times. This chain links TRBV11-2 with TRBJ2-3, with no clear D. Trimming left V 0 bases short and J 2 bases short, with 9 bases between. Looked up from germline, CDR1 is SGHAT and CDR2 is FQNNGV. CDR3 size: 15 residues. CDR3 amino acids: CASSLDRADTDTQYF. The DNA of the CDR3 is TGTGCCAGCAGCTTAGATCGGGCGGACACAGATACGCAGTATTTT.

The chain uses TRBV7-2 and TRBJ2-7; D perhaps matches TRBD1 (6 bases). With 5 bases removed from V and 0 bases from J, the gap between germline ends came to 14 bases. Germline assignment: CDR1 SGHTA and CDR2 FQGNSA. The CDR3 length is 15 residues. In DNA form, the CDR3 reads TGTGCCAGCAGCCTCAGACAGGCTAGCTCCTACGAGCAGTACTTC. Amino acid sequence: CASSLRQASSYEQYF.

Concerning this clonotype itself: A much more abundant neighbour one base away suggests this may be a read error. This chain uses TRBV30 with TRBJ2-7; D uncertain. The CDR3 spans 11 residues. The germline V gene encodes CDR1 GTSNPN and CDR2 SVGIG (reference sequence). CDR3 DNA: TGTGCCTGGGGGCTTTCGAGCGAGCAGCACTTC. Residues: CAWGLSSEQHF. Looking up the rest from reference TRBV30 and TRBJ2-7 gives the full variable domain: SQTIHQWPATLVQPVGSPLSLECTVEGTSNPNLYWYRQAAGRGLQLLFYSVGIGQISSEVPQNLSASRPQDRQFILSSKKLLLSDSGFYLCAWGLSSEQHFGPGTRLTVT.

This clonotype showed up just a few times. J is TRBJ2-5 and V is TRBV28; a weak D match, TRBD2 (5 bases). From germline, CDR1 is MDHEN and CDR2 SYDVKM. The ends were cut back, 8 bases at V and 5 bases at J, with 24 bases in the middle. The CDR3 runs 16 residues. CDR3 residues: CASRTPGPRGAETQYF. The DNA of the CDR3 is TGTGCCAGCCGAACCCCCGGGCCTCGGGGAGCGGAGACCCAGTACTTC.

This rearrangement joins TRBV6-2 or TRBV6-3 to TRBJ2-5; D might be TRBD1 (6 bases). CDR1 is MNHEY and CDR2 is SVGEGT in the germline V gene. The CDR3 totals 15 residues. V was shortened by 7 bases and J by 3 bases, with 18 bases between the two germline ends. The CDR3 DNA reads TGTGCCAGCACCCTGCACCGGGACAAAGAAGAGACCCAGTACTTC. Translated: CASTLHRDKEETQYF.

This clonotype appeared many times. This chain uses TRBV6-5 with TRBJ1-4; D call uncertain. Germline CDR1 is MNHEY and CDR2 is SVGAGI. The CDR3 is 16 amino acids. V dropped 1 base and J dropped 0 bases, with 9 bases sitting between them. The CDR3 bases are TGTGCCAGCAGTTACTTCGTGCCTGCAACTAATGAAAAACTGTTTTTT. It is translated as CASSYFVPATNEKLFF.

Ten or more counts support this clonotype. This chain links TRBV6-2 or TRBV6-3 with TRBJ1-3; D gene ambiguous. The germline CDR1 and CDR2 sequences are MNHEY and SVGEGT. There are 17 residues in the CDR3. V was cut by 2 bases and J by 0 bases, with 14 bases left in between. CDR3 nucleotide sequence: TGTGCCAGCAGTTACGCTAACCTGGTCCGCTCTGGAAACACCATATATTTT. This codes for CASSYANLVRSGNTIYF.

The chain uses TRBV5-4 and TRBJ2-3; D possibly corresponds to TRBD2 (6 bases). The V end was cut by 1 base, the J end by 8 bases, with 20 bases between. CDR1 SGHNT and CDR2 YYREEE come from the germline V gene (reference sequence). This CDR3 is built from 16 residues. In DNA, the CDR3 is TGTGCCAGCAGCTTGAGTAGCGGTGGTCTCACGGGTACGCAGTATTTT. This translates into CASSLSSGGLTGTQYF.

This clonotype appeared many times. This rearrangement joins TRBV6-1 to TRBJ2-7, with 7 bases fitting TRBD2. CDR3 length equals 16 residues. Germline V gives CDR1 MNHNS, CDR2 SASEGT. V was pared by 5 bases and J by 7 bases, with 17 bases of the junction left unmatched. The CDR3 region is CASSRSLAALEVEQYF. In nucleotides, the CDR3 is TGTGCCAGCAGTCGATCCCTAGCGGCCTTAGAGGTGGAGCAGTACTTC.